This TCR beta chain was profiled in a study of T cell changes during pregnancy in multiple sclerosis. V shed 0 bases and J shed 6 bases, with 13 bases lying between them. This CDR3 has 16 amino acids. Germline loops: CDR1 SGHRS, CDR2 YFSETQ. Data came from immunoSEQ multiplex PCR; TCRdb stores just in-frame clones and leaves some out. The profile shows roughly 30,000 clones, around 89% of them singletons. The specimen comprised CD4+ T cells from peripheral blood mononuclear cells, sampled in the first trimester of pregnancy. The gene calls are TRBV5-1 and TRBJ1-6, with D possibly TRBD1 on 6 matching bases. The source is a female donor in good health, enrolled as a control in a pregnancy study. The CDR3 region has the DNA TGCGCCAGCAGCTTGGAGTCAGGGGTGGGTAATTCACCCCTCCACTTT. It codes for CASSLESGVGNSPLHF.